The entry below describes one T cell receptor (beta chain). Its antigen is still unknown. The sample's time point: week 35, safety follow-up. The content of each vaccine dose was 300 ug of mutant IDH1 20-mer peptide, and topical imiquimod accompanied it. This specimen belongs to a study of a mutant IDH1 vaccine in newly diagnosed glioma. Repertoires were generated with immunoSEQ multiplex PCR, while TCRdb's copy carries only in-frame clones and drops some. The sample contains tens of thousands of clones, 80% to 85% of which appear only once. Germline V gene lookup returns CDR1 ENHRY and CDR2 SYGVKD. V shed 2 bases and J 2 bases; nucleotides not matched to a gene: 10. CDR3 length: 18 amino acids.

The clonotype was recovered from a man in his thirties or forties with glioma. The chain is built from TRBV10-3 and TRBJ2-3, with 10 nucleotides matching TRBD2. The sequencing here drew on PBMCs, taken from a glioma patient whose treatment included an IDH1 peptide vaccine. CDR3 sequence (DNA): TGTGCCATCAGTGAGAAGCTAGCGGGGGAGAAGCCCACAGATACGCAGTATTTT. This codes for CAISEKLAGEKPTDTQYF.